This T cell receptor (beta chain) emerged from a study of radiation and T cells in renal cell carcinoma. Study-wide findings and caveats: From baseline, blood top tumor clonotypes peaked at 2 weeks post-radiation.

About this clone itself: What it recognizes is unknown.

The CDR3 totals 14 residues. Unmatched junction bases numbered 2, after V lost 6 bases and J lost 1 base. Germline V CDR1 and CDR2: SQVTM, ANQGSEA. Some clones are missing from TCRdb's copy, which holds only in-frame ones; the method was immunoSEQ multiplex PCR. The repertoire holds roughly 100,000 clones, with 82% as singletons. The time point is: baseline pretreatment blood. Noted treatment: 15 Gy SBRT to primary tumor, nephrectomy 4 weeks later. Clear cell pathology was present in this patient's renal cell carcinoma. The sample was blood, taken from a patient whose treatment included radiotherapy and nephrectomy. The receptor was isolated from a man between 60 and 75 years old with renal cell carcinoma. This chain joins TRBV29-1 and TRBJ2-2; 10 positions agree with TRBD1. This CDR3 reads CSVRTGGNTGELFF. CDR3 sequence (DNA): TGCAGCGTCAGGACAGGGGGGAACACCGGGGAGCTGTTTTTT.